This T cell receptor beta chain was recorded in a study of shared clonotypes between healthy human individuals. Study-wide results and caveats: Estimated richness values were generally larger in naive subsets than in memory subsets.

Data came from immunoSEQ multiplex PCR; TCRdb stores just in-frame clones and leaves some out. The sample lists 1.5 million to 2.5 million clones; about 95% were seen once. CD45RO negativity and positive selection for CCR7 defined naive CD8 cells, a population that excluded terminally differentiated effector memory CD45RA+ cells. This clone was observed a single time. Its antigen remains unidentified. The receptor was isolated from a man younger than 35 in good health. Material: naive CD8+ T cells sorted from blood.

The CDR3 here is CASSLTSGAHNEQFF. The CDR3 DNA is TGTGCCAGCAGCTTAACTAGCGGGGCCCACAATGAGCAGTTCTTC. The chain combines TRBV7-2 with TRBJ2-1; 10 nucleotides align to TRBD2. Trimming took 2 bases from V and 5 from J; bases not matched to a gene: 3. Germline loops: CDR1 SGHTA, CDR2 FQGNSA. This CDR3 spans 15 amino acids.